A single sample gave rise to the 23 T cell receptor beta chains below, sequenced in a study of radiation and T cells in renal cell carcinoma. Time point denoted: baseline pretreatment blood. The treatment denotes: 15 Gy SBRT to primary tumor, nephrectomy 4 weeks later. Produced via immunoSEQ multiplex PCR; TCRdb's table is partial and in-frame only. This table has over 85,000 clones, 82% appearing once. Here the sequenced sample was blood, taken from a patient whose treatment included radiotherapy and nephrectomy. The receptor set was obtained from a man between 60 and 70 years old with renal cell carcinoma.

The chain is built from TRBV5-1 and TRBJ1-6; D is possibly TRBD1 (5 bases). Trimming removed 1 base from V and 8 bases from J, with 10 bases in between. The CDR3 totals 14 residues. Germline CDR1 SGHRS, CDR2 YFSETQ. Here the CDR3 reads CASSLWTTDSPLHF. The CDR3 region has the DNA TGCGCCAGCAGCTTGTGGACAACAGATTCACCCCTCCACTTT.

The chain combines TRBV9 with TRBJ2-7; the D gene is possibly TRBD2 (6 bases). The CDR3 has 17 amino acids. Germline-derived CDR1 and CDR2 are SGDLS and YYNGEE. V was pared by 2 bases and J by 2 bases, with 20 bases between. The CDR3 here is CASSVGMGSGIPYEQYF. The CDR3 bases are TGTGCCAGCAGCGTTGGGATGGGTAGCGGAATCCCCTACGAGCAGTACTTC. The full variable domain, its missing parts supplied by reference TRBV9 and TRBJ2-7, is DSGVTQTPKHLITATGQRVTLRCSPRSGDLSVYWYQQSLDQGLQFLIQYYNGEERAKGNILERFSAQQFPDLHSELNLSSLELGDSALYFCASSVGMGSGIPYEQYFGPGTRLTVT.

This chain uses TRBV7-2 with TRBJ1-1; TRBD1 is a possible D gene (5 bases). CDR1 and CDR2 (germline): SGHTA, FQGNSA. The CDR3 is 19 amino acids. The V and J ends lost 1 base and 0 bases respectively, with 21 bases between them. The CDR3 is CASSLDGVVTGRMNTEAFF. The CDR3 DNA reads TGTGCCAGCAGCTTAGACGGGGTGGTCACAGGACGGATGAACACTGAAGCTTTCTTT. The whole variable domain, remainder taken from reference TRBV7-2 and TRBJ1-1, is GAGVSQSPSNKVTEKGKDVELRCDPISGHTALYWYRQSLGQGLEFLIYFQGNSAPDKSGLPSDRFSAERTGGSVSTLTIQRTQQEDSAVYLCASSLDGVVTGRMNTEAFFGQGTRLTVV.

This chain uses TRBV6-5 with TRBJ2-7; no clear D. The CDR3 is 11 amino acids. CDR1 and CDR2 (germline): MNHEY, SVGAGI. V lost 8 bases and J lost 6, with 11 bases in between. CDR3: CASGRGGEQYF. The CDR3, as DNA: TGTGCCAGCGGCCGTGGTGGCGAGCAGTACTTC.

This chain uses TRBV6-1 with TRBJ2-5; the D gene is possibly TRBD2 (6 bases). V was clipped by 8 bases and J by 4 bases, with 17 bases between them. The CDR3 runs to 14 residues. Germline V gene sequence: CDR1 MNHNS, CDR2 SASEGT. As DNA, the CDR3 is TGTGCCAGCTGCAGACTAGGGGACCTAGAGACCCAGTACTTC. This codes for CASCRLGDLETQYF.

This rearrangement joins TRBV10-3 to TRBJ2-1; possibly TRBD1 or TRBD2 for D (6 bases each). CDR1 is ENHRY and CDR2 is SYGVKD in the germline V gene. The V gene lost 8 bases and the J gene lost 5 bases, with 10 bases spanning the gap. CDR3 length equals 12 residues. The CDR3 coding sequence is TGTGCCATCGCGGGACAAAACAATGAGCAGTTCTTC. It translates to CAIAGQNNEQFF.

There are a few counts of this clone. The chain employs TRBV11-2 and TRBJ2-7; D not certain. This CDR3 is built from 15 residues. CDR1 is SGHAT and CDR2 is FQNNGV in the germline V gene. Trimming cost V 4 bases and J 5 bases, with 18 bases left between them. The CDR3 reads CASSSVGWPGDEQYF. Written as DNA, the CDR3 is TGTGCCAGCAGCTCCGTCGGGTGGCCTGGGGACGAGCAGTACTTC.

This clone was seen only a few times. This chain uses TRBV11-2 with TRBJ2-7; 8 positions agree with TRBD2. From germline, CDR1 is SGHAT and CDR2 FQNNGV. Unmatched junction bases numbered 11, after V lost 2 bases and J lost 2 bases. This CDR3 has 17 amino acids. The CDR3 sequence: CASSLSEVAGSPYEQYF. Here the CDR3 DNA reads TGTGCCAGCAGCTTAAGCGAGGTAGCGGGATCCCCCTACGAGCAGTACTTC.

V gene TRBV6-6 combines with J gene TRBJ2-1; D is uncertain. Trimming shortened V by 0 bases and J by 0 bases, and 9 bases separated the two germline ends. Germline-derived CDR1 and CDR2 are MNHNY and SVGAGI (reference sequence). CDR3 size: 16 residues. The DNA for the CDR3 is TGTGCCAGCAGTTACTCGTCTTCGAGCTCCTACAATGAGCAGTTCTTC. Protein product: CASSYSSSSSYNEQFF.

This rearrangement joins TRBV28 to TRBJ1-1; the D gene is possibly TRBD1 (6 bases). Germline V lookup: CDR1 MDHEN, CDR2 SYDVKM. V lost 8 bases and J 1 base, leaving 14 bases between the germline ends. This CDR3 spans 14 amino acids. CDR3 in amino acids: CASFLQGPNTEAFF. In nucleotides, the CDR3 is TGTGCCAGCTTCCTCCAGGGGCCGAACACTGAAGCTTTCTTT.

V and J are TRBV6-6 and TRBJ2-3, with D possibly being TRBD2 (6 bases). Trimming left V 4 bases short and J 0 bases short, with 14 bases between. The CDR3 loop spans 16 amino acids. The germline V gene encodes CDR1 MNHNY and CDR2 SVGAGI (reference sequence). CDR3 residues: CASSSPRSGSTDTQYF. Written as DNA, the CDR3 is TGTGCCAGCAGTTCCCCTCGGAGCGGGAGCACAGATACGCAGTATTTT.

Only one count was recorded for this clone. V usage is TRBV27 and J usage is TRBJ2-1, with D possibly matching TRBD2 (6 bases). Germline CDR1 is MNHEY and CDR2 is SMNVEV (reference sequence). The CDR3 extends over 16 amino acids. V lost 7 bases and J lost 0, with 16 bases in between. The DNA of the CDR3 is TGTGCCAGCAACGAATTGGGGGGACGCTCCTACAATGAGCAGTTCTTC. It codes for CASNELGGRSYNEQFF.

This clone has a single count. The J gene is TRBJ1-4, the V gene TRBV15; the D is unclear. The CDR3 is made up of 15 amino acids. CDR1 and CDR2 (germline): LNHNV, YYDKDF (reference sequence). V lost 2 bases and J lost 3, with 10 bases in between. The chain's CDR3 is CATSRSPSANEKLFF. For the CDR3, the DNA is TGTGCCACCAGCAGATCCCCGTCGGCTAATGAAAAACTGTTTTTT.

The chain couples TRBV4-1 to TRBJ1-2; TRBD1 might be the D (6 bases). CDR1 MGHRA and CDR2 YSYEKL come from the germline V gene. Trimming removed 0 bases at V and 4 bases at J, with 21 bases between. CDR3 size: 18 residues. The CDR3 sequence is CASSQDRTRGDVVYGYTF. In DNA form, the CDR3 reads TGCGCCAGCAGCCAAGACCGAACAAGGGGGGATGTTGTCTATGGCTACACCTTC.

This clone is a singleton in its sample. The V gene is TRBV5-4, the J gene TRBJ1-1; D is perhaps TRBD1 (6 bases). CDR1 is SGHNT and CDR2 is YYREEE in the germline V gene (reference sequence). V dropped 3 bases and J dropped 3 bases, with 15 bases sitting between them. The CDR3 has 15 amino acids. The CDR3 DNA reads as TGTGCCAGCAGCTCTGTGGGGGCCGGCGACACTGAAGCTTTCTTT. This sequence encodes CASSSVGAGDTEAFF.

This clone was observed a few times. The chain combines TRBV7-2 with TRBJ1-5; D remains ambiguous. Germline V gives CDR1 SGHTA, CDR2 FQGNSA. The CDR3 spans 14 residues. V was shortened by 3 bases and J by 2 bases, with 8 bases between the two germline ends. In DNA form, the CDR3 reads TGTGCCAGCAGCTTTACGGGTGGCAATCAGCCCCAGCATTTT. Protein: CASSFTGGNQPQHF.

The chain couples TRBV7-8 to TRBJ2-2; 8 positions match TRBD2. Trimming at V came to 4 bases and at J to 4 bases, leaving 20 bases not matched to a gene. Germline loops: CDR1 SGHVS, CDR2 FQNEAQ. This CDR3 is 20 amino acids long. CDR3: CASSSRLAVAGTSLTGELFF. The DNA of the CDR3 is TGTGCCAGCAGCTCCCGATTAGCAGTAGCGGGAACCAGTCTCACCGGGGAGCTGTTTTTT.

The V gene is TRBV14, the J gene TRBJ2-1; perhaps TRBD1 as D (5 bases). This CDR3 is built from 16 residues. The V end was cut by 4 bases, the J end by 9 bases, with 22 bases between. Germline CDR1 and CDR2: SGHDN and FVKESK. CDR3 coding DNA: TGTGCCAGCAGCCCGACCTCGGCATTGGGAAGGGGTGAGCAGTTCTTC. Translated, it gives CASSPTSALGRGEQFF.

This clone was seen only once. The chain carries TRBV29-1 and TRBJ2-2, with a weak D call TRBD2 (7 bases). The V gene's germline CDR1 is SQVTM and CDR2 ANQGSEA. This CDR3 contains 13 residues. Trimming stripped 6 bases from V and 8 bases from J, with 16 bases between. The CDR3 coding sequence is TGCAGCGTGGCCTTCGGGGGGCTGGGGGAGCTGTTTTTT. It translates to CSVAFGGLGELFF.

This clone was found many times. This chain links TRBV28 with TRBJ2-2, with 9 bases lining up with TRBD2. CDR1 and CDR2 (germline): MDHEN, SYDVKM. V lost 2 bases and J lost 0; bases outside the gene matches: 7. There are 18 residues in the CDR3. The CDR3 coding sequence is TGTGCCAGCAGTTTACTAGGCGGGAGGGCCGCGAACACCGGGGAGCTGTTTTTT. Translation: CASSLLGGRAANTGELFF.

The rearrangement links TRBV5-8 to TRBJ1-3; the D gene is possibly TRBD1 (6 bases). V shed 5 bases and J shed 4 bases, with 16 bases lying between them. Per the germline V gene, CDR1 is SGHTS and CDR2 is YDEGEE. The CDR3 is 15 residues long. The CDR3 is CASSSTTGLGNTIYF. Here the CDR3 DNA reads TGTGCCAGCAGTTCAACTACAGGGTTGGGAAACACCATATATTTT.

V and J are TRBV15 and TRBJ2-4; TRBD2 might be the D (6 bases). Germline CDR1 is LNHNV and CDR2 is YYDKDF (reference sequence). The V gene lost 0 bases and the J gene lost 3 bases, with 15 bases spanning the gap. The CDR3 consists of 17 residues. CDR3 in amino acids: CATSRDHSGVVKNIQYF. Written as DNA, the CDR3 is TGTGCCACCAGCAGAGATCATTCGGGAGTTGTCAAAAACATTCAGTACTTC.

V and J are TRBV7-8 and TRBJ2-7, with TRBD2 matching over 11 bases. V shed 3 bases, J shed 2 bases, and the junction held 12 bases outside the gene matches. This CDR3 is 18 amino acids long. Germline CDR1 reads SGHVS; CDR2 reads FQNEAQ. The CDR3 DNA sequence: TGTGCCAGCAGCTTTGGACTAGCGGGCCGGAAAGAAACCTACGAGCAGTACTTC. As protein: CASSFGLAGRKETYEQYF.